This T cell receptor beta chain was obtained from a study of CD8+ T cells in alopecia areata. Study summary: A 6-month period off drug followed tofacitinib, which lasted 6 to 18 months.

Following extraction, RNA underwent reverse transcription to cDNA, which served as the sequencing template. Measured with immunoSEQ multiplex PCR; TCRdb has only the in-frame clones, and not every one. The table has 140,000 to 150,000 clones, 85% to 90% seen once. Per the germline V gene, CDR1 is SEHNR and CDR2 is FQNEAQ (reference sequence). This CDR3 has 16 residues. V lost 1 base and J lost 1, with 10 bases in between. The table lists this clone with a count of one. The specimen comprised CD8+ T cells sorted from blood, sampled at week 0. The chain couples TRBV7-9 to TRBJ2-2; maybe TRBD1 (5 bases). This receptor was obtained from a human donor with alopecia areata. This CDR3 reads CASSLGGGENTGELFF. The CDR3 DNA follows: TGTGCCAGCAGCTTAGGGGGCGGAGAGAACACCGGGGAGCTGTTTTTT.